Presented here are 10 T cell receptor beta chains from one specimen sequenced in a study of response to subunit inactivated influenza vaccine. Via MiXCR, TCRdb re-called the RT-PCR reads, giving one row per CDR3 protein. The table has 500,000 to 600,000 distinct CDR3 sequences, 16% seen once. This sample comprised CD4+ T cells sorted from PBMCs, obtained 23 to 25 months after vaccination. The source of these receptors is a man aged 45 to 70 who received an inactivated influenza vaccine.

This clonotype has only a few counts. This chain connects TRBV7-2 to TRBJ1-6, with TRBD1 as a possible D gene (5 bases). V was cut by 0 bases and J by 8 bases, with 11 bases left in between. There are 15 residues in the CDR3. Germline CDR1 SGHTA, CDR2 FQGNSA. Here the CDR3 DNA reads TGTGCCAGCAGCTTAGCTGTAGGGGTTGATTCACCCCTCCACTTT. Translating gives CASSLAVGVDSPLHF.

This clonotype came up many times. The rearrangement joins TRBV5-1 to TRBJ2-2; tentatively, D is TRBD2 (6 bases). Germline CDR1 reads SGHRS; CDR2 reads YFSETQ. This CDR3 is 19 amino acids long. The germline V and J ends were trimmed by 0 bases and 0 bases, with 18 bases remaining between them. CDR3 region: CASSLGLGRTNSNTGELFF. Here the CDR3 DNA reads TGCGCCAGCAGCTTGGGGCTTGGGCGGACTAATTCGAACACCGGGGAGCTGTTTTTT.

Details on this clonotype: The germline gene is not matched at one end of the junction; a read error may be the cause. V gene TRBV29-1 combines with J gene TRBJ2-1; D possibly corresponds to TRBD1 (6 bases). This CDR3 is 15 amino acids long. Germline CDR1 SQVTM, CDR2 ANQGSEA. DNA for the CDR3: TGCAGCGTTGATCCAAGAGGGGGAACCTACGATGAGCAGTTCTTC. Residues: CSVDPRGGTYDEQFF.

This sequence joins TRBV29-1 and TRBJ1-2, with a tentative D call TRBD1 (5 bases). The germline gives CDR1 SQVTM, CDR2 ANQGSEA. V lost 5 bases to trimming and J lost 3 bases, with 7 bases between them. The length of the CDR3 is 11 residues. CDR3 in amino acids: CSVRGDYGYTF. The CDR3 nucleotides read TGCAGCGTTAGAGGGGACTATGGCTACACCTTC. Complete variable domain (other parts from reference TRBV29-1 and TRBJ1-2): SAVISQKPSRDICQRGTSLTIQCQVDSQVTMMFWYRQQPGQSLTLIATANQGSEATYESGFVIDKFPISRPNLTFSTLTVSNMSPEDSSIYLCSVRGDYGYTFGSGTRLTVV.

The chain has TRBV5-5 and TRBJ1-5, with D hard to call. Trimming removed 0 bases from V and 4 bases from J, with 20 bases in between. Germline CDR1 reads SGHKS; CDR2 reads YYEKEE (reference sequence). The CDR3 loop spans 18 amino acids. CDR3 in DNA: TGTGCCAGCAGCTTGGAGGGTGCGGGAGGTCTAGGTAATCAGCCCCAGCATTTT. The encoded protein is CASSLEGAGGLGNQPQHF.

This clonotype was observed a handful of times. This chain links TRBV6-1 with TRBJ2-1; 7 bases agree with TRBD1. Germline V gene lookup returns CDR1 MNHNS and CDR2 SASEGT. This CDR3 has 16 residues. With 8 bases clipped from V and 1 base from J, the junction kept 11 bases outside the gene matches. The CDR3 region has the DNA TGTGCCAGCCGTCGGACAGGCTATCCGTCCTACAATGAGCAGTTCTTC. This sequence encodes CASRRTGYPSYNEQFF.

This chain connects TRBV20-1 to TRBJ2-7; D is undetermined. V lost 4 bases and J 3 bases, leaving 7 bases between the germline ends. The length of the CDR3 is 11 residues. The germline V gene has CDR1 DFQATT and CDR2 SNEGSKA (reference sequence). DNA for the CDR3: TGCAGTGCTATCCCCCTCTACGAGCAGTACTTC. Translation: CSAIPLYEQYF.

The chain joins TRBV4-3 to TRBJ2-2; weak D call: TRBD1 (6 bases). CDR1 LGHNA and CDR2 YSLEER come from the germline V gene. The CDR3 covers 14 residues. V lost 4 bases and J 1 base, leaving 7 bases between the germline ends. CDR3 bases: TGCGCCAGCAGCCGAGGGGGGAACACCGGGGAGCTGTTTTTT. It is translated as CASSRGGNTGELFF.

A few counts support this clonotype. J is TRBJ1-6 and V is TRBV6-5, with D uncertain. Deletions cut 0 bases from V and 3 bases from J, with 9 bases between. CDR1 and CDR2 from the germline V gene are MNHEY and SVGAGI. The CDR3 spans 16 residues. CDR3 region: CASSYSFSVYNSPLHF. CDR3 in DNA: TGTGCCAGCAGTTACTCGTTCTCAGTCTATAATTCACCCCTCCACTTT.

The chain combines TRBV20-1 with TRBJ2-1; 8 nucleotides align to TRBD2. J gave up 4 bases and V 3 bases, and 8 bases lay outside the gene matches. The germline V gene has CDR1 DFQATT and CDR2 SNEGSKA (reference sequence). The CDR3 has 15 residues. Written as DNA, the CDR3 is TGCAGTGCTAGGGTGGCGGGGGGCCCATACAATGAGCAGTTCTTC. It codes for CSARVAGGPYNEQFF.